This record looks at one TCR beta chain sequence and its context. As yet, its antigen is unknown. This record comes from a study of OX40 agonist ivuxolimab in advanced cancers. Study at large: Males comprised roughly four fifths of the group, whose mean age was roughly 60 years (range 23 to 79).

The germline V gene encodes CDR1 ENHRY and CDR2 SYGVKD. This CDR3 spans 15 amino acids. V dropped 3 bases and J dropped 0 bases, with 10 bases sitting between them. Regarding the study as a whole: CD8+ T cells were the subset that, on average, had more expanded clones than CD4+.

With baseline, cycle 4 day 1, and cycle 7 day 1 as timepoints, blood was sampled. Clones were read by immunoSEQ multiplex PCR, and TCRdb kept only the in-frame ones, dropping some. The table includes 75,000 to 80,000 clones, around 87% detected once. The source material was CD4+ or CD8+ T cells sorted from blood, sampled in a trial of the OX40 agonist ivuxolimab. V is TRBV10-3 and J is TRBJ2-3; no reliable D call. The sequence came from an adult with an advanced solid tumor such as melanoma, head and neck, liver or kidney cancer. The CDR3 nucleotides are TGTGCCATCAGTGAAGGGCGCAGCAGCACAGATACGCAGTATTTT. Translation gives CAISEGRSSTDTQYF.